This is a list of T cell receptor beta chains from one sample in a study of tumor-infiltrating lymphocytes in oesophageal squamous cell carcinoma. TCRdb used MiXCR to reprocess the PCR reads, holding one entry per CDR3 protein. The table lists about 15,000 distinct CDR3 sequences, around half of them singletons. The sample comprised esophageal tumor tissue. These receptors all stem from a female donor with esophageal squamous cell carcinoma. Each CDR3 is given with its conserved first and last residue. Fields, in order: clone size, D gene, V gene, J gene, CDR3 protein, CDR3 DNA. D genes are given only for firm matches. Size values are once, few and many counts, or a class for expanded clones, and some rows have none.

few	-	TRBV7-2	TRBJ2-3	CASSLGTADTQYF	TGTGCCAGCAGCTTGGGGACGGCAGATACGCAGTATTTT
-	TRBD2	TRBV6-1	TRBJ2-3	CASSWLTSGTQGTQYF	TGTGCCAGCAGTTGGCTGACTAGCGGCACACAGGGTACGCAGTATTTT
-	-	TRBV11-3	TRBJ2-1	CASSLGSPSYNEQFF	TGTGCCAGCAGCTTGGGGAGTCCCTCCTACAATGAGCAGTTCTTC
-	-	TRBV24-1	TRBJ2-7	CATSDSRLSSYEQYF	TGTGCCACCAGTGATTCAAGACTGAGCTCCTACGAGCAGTACTTC
few	-	TRBV7-8	TRBJ2-5	CASSLDRGETQYF	TGTGCCAGCAGCTTAGATAGGGGAGAGACCCAGTACTTC
-	-	TRBV7-2	TRBJ2-7	CASSSPRRGGQPTTYEQYF	TGTGCCAGCAGCTCTCCGCGGCGCGGGGGACAGCCTACCACCTACGAGCAGTACTTC
many	TRBD2	TRBV27	TRBJ2-1	CASSSMGGGLAGEGNEQFF	TGTGCCAGCAGTTCAATGGGTGGCGGACTAGCGGGAGAGGGCAATGAGCAGTTCTTC
many	-	TRBV6-1	TRBJ2-6	CASSEYLGDF	TGTGCCAGCAGTGAATACCTCGGTGATTTC
-	-	TRBV18	TRBJ1-1	CASSPPGRVNTEAFF	TGTGCCAGCTCACCACCGGGCCGGGTGAACACTGAAGCTTTCTTT
few	TRBD2	TRBV7-3	TRBJ2-1	CASSLGTSYNEQFF	TGTGCCAGCAGCTTAGGGACTAGCTACAATGAGCAGTTCTTC
-	TRBD2	TRBV7-9	TRBJ2-1	CASSSLGLAGGYNEQFF	TGTGCCAGCAGCTCCCTGGGGCTAGCGGGAGGTTACAATGAGCAGTTCTTC
-	TRBD2	TRBV10-2	TRBJ2-3	CASSLAGPVDTQYF	TGCGCCAGCAGTCTAGCGGGTCCGGTAGATACGCAGTATTTT
few	TRBD1	TRBV5-1	TRBJ2-5	CASSTGQQETQYF	TGCGCCAGCAGCACGGGACAGCAAGAGACCCAGTACTTC
-	TRBD2	TRBV11-2	TRBJ2-2	CASSAGSGAGELFF	TGTGCCAGCAGCGCGGGTAGCGGGGCCGGGGAGCTGTTTTTT